Listed here are 30 T cell receptor beta chains from one sample, sequenced in a study of lymphopenia after photon versus proton radiotherapy. Clones were sequenced by immunoSEQ multiplex PCR, and TCRdb holds only the in-frame ones, with some missing. In the table there are tens of thousands of clones, around 82% of which are singletons. The sample in question was peripheral blood, obtained from a patient treated with photon-based radiotherapy. The receptors here all came from a man aged 50 to 60 with gastric cancer.

J is TRBJ2-2 and V is TRBV7-2; 7 nucleotides agree with TRBD2. Germline values: CDR1 SGHTA, CDR2 FQGNSA. This CDR3 has 15 amino acids. V lost 6 bases to trimming and J lost 4 bases; unmatched junction nucleotides: 8. CDR3 residues: CASSKRDPRTGELFF. Here the CDR3 DNA reads TGTGCCAGCAGTAAGCGGGACCCTCGCACCGGGGAGCTGTTTTTT.

The J gene is TRBJ1-2, the V gene TRBV4-3; no reliable D call. Deletions cut 0 bases from V and 7 bases from J, with 12 bases between. Looked up from germline, CDR1 is LGHNA and CDR2 is YSLEER. The CDR3 loop spans 14 amino acids. CDR3 region: CASSQDPLSSGYTF. CDR3 sequence (DNA): TGCGCCAGCAGCCAAGATCCCCTGAGTAGTGGCTACACCTTC.

This rearrangement joins TRBV2 to TRBJ2-6; D call uncertain. This CDR3 contains 15 residues. The V gene's germline CDR1 is SNHLY and CDR2 FYNNEI. V was shortened by 4 bases and J by 2 bases, with 9 bases between the two germline ends. CDR3 residues: CASSVRLTGANVLTF. Here the CDR3 DNA reads TGTGCCAGCAGTGTGAGGCTTACTGGGGCCAACGTCCTGACTTTC.

V is TRBV6-1 and J is TRBJ2-7; D remains unclear. Trimming removed 6 bases from V and 1 base from J, with 13 bases in between. Per the germline V gene, CDR1 is MNHNS and CDR2 is SASEGT. The CDR3 is 14 amino acids. The CDR3 DNA reads as TGTGCCAGCAGCCCTAGGACGGAGTCCTACGAGCAGTACTTC. Amino acid sequence: CASSPRTESYEQYF.

There are a few counts of this clone. This chain uses TRBV7-8 with TRBJ2-5; D not resolved. Trimming pared 1 base from V and 1 base from J, leaving 4 bases between. CDR3 size: 13 residues. Germline CDR1 and CDR2: SGHVS and FQNEAQ. The CDR3 DNA reads as TGTGCCAGCAGCTTAGGGGGCCAAGAGACCCAGTACTTC. Its protein product is CASSLGGQETQYF.

CDR3 sequence reads: CASWTSGGNEQFF. As DNA, the CDR3 is TGCGCCAGTTGGACTAGTGGTGGCAATGAGCAGTTCTTC. This chain uses TRBV5-1 with TRBJ2-1; 7 nucleotides match TRBD2. The V and J ends lost 8 bases and 6 bases, in that order; junction bases with no gene match: 8. This CDR3 is 13 amino acids long. Looked up from germline, CDR1 is SGHRS and CDR2 is YFSETQ.

V and J are TRBV5-1 and TRBJ2-3; TRBD1 agrees at 10 bases. The J segment lost 1 base and the V segment lost 2 bases, leaving 1 base of the junction unmatched. Germline V CDR1 and CDR2: SGHRS, YFSETQ. This CDR3 spans 15 amino acids. The CDR3 DNA sequence: TGCGCCAGCAGCTTCGGACAGGGGGGCACAGATACGCAGTATTTT. It translates to CASSFGQGGTDTQYF. Complete variable domain (other parts from reference TRBV5-1 and TRBJ2-3): KAGVTQTPRYLIKTRGQQVTLSCSPISGHRSVSWYQQTPGQGLQFLFEYFSETQRNKGNFPGRFSGRQFSNSRSEMNVSTLELGDSALYLCASSFGQGGTDTQYFGPGTRLTVL.

This clone was seen only once. The chain links TRBV11-3 to TRBJ2-1; 7 nucleotides line up with TRBD2. The germline CDR1 and CDR2 sequences are SGHNT and YENEEA. The J segment lost 7 bases and the V segment lost 2 bases, leaving 8 bases of the junction unmatched. The CDR3 has 15 amino acids. The CDR3 loop reads CASSLSWQGGNEQFF. CDR3 sequence (DNA): TGTGCCAGCAGCTTATCTTGGCAGGGAGGGAATGAGCAGTTCTTC.

The chain has TRBV6-1 and TRBJ2-3, with a weak D call TRBD2 (5 bases). Between the trimmed V and J ends, which lost 2 bases and 1 base, there was a span of 16 bases. The germline V gene has CDR1 MNHNS and CDR2 SASEGT. The CDR3 runs to 17 residues. The CDR3 here is CASSEIWKGAGTDTQYF. In nucleotides, the CDR3 is TGTGCCAGCAGTGAAATCTGGAAGGGAGCGGGCACAGATACGCAGTATTTT.

As to this clone: Other DNA sequences in this specimen translate into the identical CDR3. The chain joins TRBV7-9 to TRBJ1-1; TRBD1 matches at 9 bases. The CDR3 is 14 residues long. Germline CDR1 reads SEHNR; CDR2 reads FQNEAQ (reference sequence). The trim removed 4 bases at V and 3 bases at J, leaving 3 bases unmatched. Here the CDR3 DNA reads TGTGCCAGCAGCTCGGGACAGGGAGACACTGAAGCTTTCTTT. This translates into CASSSGQGDTEAFF.

The CDR3 region has the DNA TGTGCCAGCAGCTTTAGGTTGGGACTAGCGGAGACGAACACCGGGGAGCTGTTTTTT. Translated: CASSFRLGLAETNTGELFF. The chain uses TRBV11-2 and TRBJ2-2; TRBD2 matches 11 bases. Germline CDR1 reads SGHAT; CDR2 reads FQNNGV. Unmatched junction bases numbered 9, after V lost 3 bases and J lost 0 bases. The CDR3 is made up of 19 amino acids.

The chain recombines TRBV14 with TRBJ2-1; D might be TRBD2 (6 bases). CDR3 length equals 16 residues. The V and J ends lost 1 base and 7 bases respectively, with 17 bases between them. Germline CDR1 and CDR2: SGHDN and FVKESK. Written as DNA, the CDR3 is TGTGCCAGCAGCCAAGCGGGAGTAGTAACCTTAAATGAGCAGTTCTTC. This codes for CASSQAGVVTLNEQFF. Full variable domain (remainder filled in from reference TRBV14 and TRBJ2-1): EAGVTQFPSHSVIEKGQTVTLRCDPISGHDNLYWYRRVMGKEIKFLLHFVKESKQDESGMPNNRFLAERTGGTYSTLKVQPAELEDSGVYFCASSQAGVVTLNEQFFGPGTRLTVL.

J is TRBJ2-7 and V is TRBV7-8, with D perhaps assigned TRBD1 or TRBD2 (5 bases each). The CDR3 runs 15 residues. Looked up from germline, CDR1 is SGHVS and CDR2 is FQNEAQ. Trimming pared 3 bases from V and 0 bases from J, leaving 12 bases between. CDR3 amino acids: CASSFHGTGSYEQYF. The CDR3 nucleotides read TGTGCCAGCAGCTTCCACGGGACCGGCTCCTACGAGCAGTACTTC.

The chain uses TRBV27 and TRBJ1-5; D may be TRBD1 (6 bases). The germline V gene has CDR1 MNHEY and CDR2 SMNVEV (reference sequence). There are 14 residues in the CDR3. V lost 6 bases, J lost 7 bases, and 16 bases lay in between. Here the CDR3 DNA reads TGTGCCAGCAGCGCAAGGGGGTCACGGCAGCCCCAGCATTTT. Translated, it gives CASSARGSRQPQHF.

This sequence joins TRBV15 and TRBJ2-1; possible D gene TRBD2, 6 bases. V shed 4 bases and J shed 4 bases, with 23 bases lying between them. The CDR3 loop spans 18 amino acids. Germline V gene data show CDR1 as LNHNV and CDR2 as YYDKDF (reference sequence). The DNA for the CDR3 is TGTGCCACCAGCACCCAGACGTCTCTGACTAGGACTTACAATGAGCAGTTCTTC. Translated: CATSTQTSLTRTYNEQFF.

The V call is TRBV6-6, the J call TRBJ2-6, with TRBD1 matching 7 bases. The V gene end was trimmed by 7 bases and the J gene end by 2 bases; junction bases not matched to a gene: 5. Germline V CDR1 and CDR2: MNHNY, SVGAGI (reference sequence). The CDR3 consists of 15 residues. CDR3 sequence: CASNEQGAGANVLTF. The CDR3 DNA reads TGTGCCAGCAATGAGCAGGGGGCTGGGGCCAACGTCCTGACTTTC.

The gene calls are TRBV7-2 and TRBJ1-1, with 9 bases aligning to TRBD1. V lost 5 bases, J lost 4 bases, and 2 bases stayed unmatched. Germline V gene data show CDR1 as SGHTA and CDR2 as FQGNSA. The CDR3 has 13 residues. The CDR3 protein is CASSLTGGTEAFF. In DNA, the CDR3 is TGTGCCAGCAGCCTGACAGGGGGCACTGAAGCTTTCTTT. The whole variable domain, filled in from reference TRBV7-2 and TRBJ1-1, reads GAGVSQSPSNKVTEKGKDVELRCDPISGHTALYWYRQSLGQGLEFLIYFQGNSAPDKSGLPSDRFSAERTGGSVSTLTIQRTQQEDSAVYLCASSLTGGTEAFFGQGTRLTVV.

The chain recombines TRBV18 with TRBJ2-1; 9 bases match TRBD1. The CDR3 spans 14 residues. With V trimmed by 6 bases and J by 8 bases, 8 bases remained unmatched. Germline V gene sequence: CDR1 KGHSH, CDR2 LQKENI. The DNA for the CDR3 is TGTGCCAGCTCGTCGGACAGGGGTATCGATGAGCAGTTCTTC. Translation: CASSSDRGIDEQFF. Filled out from reference TRBV18 and TRBJ2-1, the complete variable domain reads NAGVMQNPRHLVRRRGQEARLRCSPMKGHSHVYWYRQLPEEGLKFMVYLQKENIIDESGMPKERFSAEFPKEGPSILRIQQVVRGDSAAYFCASSSDRGIDEQFFGPGTRLTVL.

V is TRBV4-2 and J is TRBJ1-3; D uncertain. The CDR3 contains 13 residues. The germline CDR1 and CDR2 sequences are LGHNA and YNFKEQ. V gave up 7 bases and J gave up 2 bases, with 9 bases separating them. The CDR3 region has the DNA TGTGCCAGCATGTGGGGAACTGGAAACACCATATATTTT. This translates into CASMWGTGNTIYF.

This clone was detected a few times. The chain employs TRBV2 and TRBJ2-1, with 14 bases identical to TRBD2. J gave up 8 bases and V 1 base, and 4 bases lay outside the gene matches. Germline V gene data show CDR1 as SNHLY and CDR2 as FYNNEI. The CDR3 runs 16 residues. The CDR3 nucleotides read TGTGCCAGCAGTGAAGGACTAGCGGGAGGGTGGGATGAGCAGTTCTTC. Protein sequence: CASSEGLAGGWDEQFF.

The sample holds a few counts of this clone. The chain's CDR3 is CASSHRDTSYEQYF. The CDR3 DNA reads TGTGCCAGCAGCCATCGGGACACGTCCTACGAGCAGTACTTC. The chain links TRBV11-1 to TRBJ2-7; a possible D gene is TRBD1 (6 bases). Trimming pared 5 bases from V and 1 base from J, leaving 12 bases between. This CDR3 has 14 amino acids. From germline, CDR1 is SGHAT and CDR2 FQDESV (reference sequence).

CDR3 nucleotides: TGTGCCAGCAGACCCAGGGACAGCAGCTCCTACAATGAGCAGTTCTTC. It codes for CASRPRDSSSYNEQFF. The gene calls are TRBV27 and TRBJ2-1; TRBD1 matches 7 bases. The CDR3 extends over 16 amino acids. J gave up 0 bases and V 6 bases, and 8 bases lay outside the gene matches. Germline-derived CDR1 and CDR2 are MNHEY and SMNVEV (reference sequence).

The J gene is TRBJ2-3, the V gene TRBV10-3; D unclear. Between the trimmed V and J ends, which lost 11 bases and 3 bases, there was a span of 24 bases. CDR1 and CDR2 from the germline V gene are ENHRY and SYGVKD. The CDR3 covers 16 residues. The CDR3 region is CAASMGSQVSTDTQYF. The DNA for the CDR3 is TGTGCCGCCTCTATGGGCAGTCAAGTCAGTACAGATACGCAGTATTTT.

The V call is TRBV7-2, the J call TRBJ1-2; D gene ambiguous. V was clipped by 5 bases and J by 2 bases, with 15 bases between them. The CDR3 contains 15 residues. In germline, CDR1 is SGHTA, CDR2 FQGNSA. CDR3 DNA sequence: TGTGCCAGCAGCCTGGCGCATGGCGGAAACTATGGCTACACCTTC. Translating it yields CASSLAHGGNYGYTF.

The rearrangement uses TRBV18 and TRBJ1-1; 8 bases agree with TRBD1. Losses at the gene ends were 6 bases for V and 0 bases for J; bases not matched to a gene: 9. CDR1 and CDR2 from the germline V gene are KGHSH and LQKENI. CDR3 length equals 16 residues. The CDR3 DNA reads as TGTGCCAGCTCCCTGCGACAGGGGAGCCTGAACACTGAAGCTTTCTTT. This sequence encodes CASSLRQGSLNTEAFF.

This clone was seen ten or more times. This chain uses TRBV7-2 with TRBJ2-1, with 8 bases identical to TRBD2. Looked up from germline, CDR1 is SGHTA and CDR2 is FQGNSA. V shed 1 base and J 9 bases; nucleotides not matched to a gene: 11. The CDR3 sequence is 16 residues long. DNA for the CDR3: TGTGCCAGCAGCTTAGATGTGGGACTAGACAAGGGTGAGCAGTTCTTC. Translating it yields CASSLDVGLDKGEQFF. The full variable domain, with the rest looked up from reference TRBV7-2 and TRBJ2-1, is GAGVSQSPSNKVTEKGKDVELRCDPISGHTALYWYRQSLGQGLEFLIYFQGNSAPDKSGLPSDRFSAERTGGSVSTLTIQRTQQEDSAVYLCASSLDVGLDKGEQFFGPGTRLTVL.

The chain couples TRBV7-6 to TRBJ2-7; D is possibly TRBD2 (5 bases). V was shortened by 3 bases and J by 5 bases, with 17 bases between the two germline ends. Germline CDR1 is SGHVS and CDR2 is FNYEAQ. The CDR3 length is 15 residues. CDR3 sequence reads: CASSFSGLTGDEQYF. The CDR3 DNA is TGTGCCAGCAGCTTCTCGGGCCTTACCGGGGACGAGCAGTACTTC.

The CDR3 is CAWSRQTEETQYF. The CDR3 coding sequence is TGTGCCTGGTCCAGGCAGACGGAAGAGACCCAGTACTTC. The rearrangement joins TRBV30 to TRBJ2-5; D is unclear. Germline V gene lookup returns CDR1 GTSNPN and CDR2 SVGIG (reference sequence). V lost 5 bases and J 3 bases, leaving 13 bases between the germline ends. This CDR3 is 13 amino acids long.

This chain joins TRBV7-2 and TRBJ1-1, with 8 bases aligning to TRBD1. The CDR3 has 13 residues. Germline V lookup: CDR1 SGHTA, CDR2 FQGNSA. The J segment lost 6 bases and the V segment lost 6 bases, leaving 6 bases of the junction unmatched. The CDR3 coding sequence is TGTGCCAGCAGGTTGGACAGGGTGGCTGAAGCTTTCTTT. This gives the protein CASRLDRVAEAFF.

V and J are TRBV29-1 and TRBJ1-3; 7 bases map to TRBD1. Unmatched junction bases numbered 3, after V lost 7 bases and J lost 0 bases. This CDR3 is 13 amino acids long. Germline CDR1 and CDR2: SQVTM and ANQGSEA. The CDR3 DNA is TGCAGCGGGACAGGACCCTCTGGAAACACCATATATTTT. Protein product: CSGTGPSGNTIYF.